The 2 T cell receptor beta chains listed next were all sequenced from one sample in a study of blood T cell repertoires in COVID-19. Generated by immunoSEQ multiplex PCR, the TCRdb table keeps only in-frame clones and is missing some. The repertoire includes under 250,000 clones, roughly 83% of them detected once, and 9% to 15% sits in the top ten. The sequenced sample consisted of peripheral blood. All receptors derive from a man at least 80 years old with acute or convalescent COVID-19.

The gene calls are TRBV5-5 and TRBJ1-2; D is ambiguous. Deletions cut 4 bases from V and 0 bases from J, with 13 bases between. Germline assignment: CDR1 SGHKS and CDR2 YYEKEE (reference sequence). The CDR3 consists of 15 residues. The CDR3 loop is CASSPGGGTNYGYTF. The CDR3 DNA reads TGTGCCAGCAGCCCAGGCGGAGGAACTAACTATGGCTACACCTTC.

The CDR3 loop is CASSQEGGFATGELFF. CDR3 bases: TGTGCCAGCAGCCAAGAGGGAGGATTCGCCACCGGGGAGCTGTTTTTT. This chain links TRBV4-2 with TRBJ2-2; TRBD2 is a possible D gene (6 bases). The germline gives CDR1 LGHNA, CDR2 YNFKEQ. V was trimmed by 0 bases and J by 4 bases, leaving 12 bases between them. The CDR3 length is 16 residues.